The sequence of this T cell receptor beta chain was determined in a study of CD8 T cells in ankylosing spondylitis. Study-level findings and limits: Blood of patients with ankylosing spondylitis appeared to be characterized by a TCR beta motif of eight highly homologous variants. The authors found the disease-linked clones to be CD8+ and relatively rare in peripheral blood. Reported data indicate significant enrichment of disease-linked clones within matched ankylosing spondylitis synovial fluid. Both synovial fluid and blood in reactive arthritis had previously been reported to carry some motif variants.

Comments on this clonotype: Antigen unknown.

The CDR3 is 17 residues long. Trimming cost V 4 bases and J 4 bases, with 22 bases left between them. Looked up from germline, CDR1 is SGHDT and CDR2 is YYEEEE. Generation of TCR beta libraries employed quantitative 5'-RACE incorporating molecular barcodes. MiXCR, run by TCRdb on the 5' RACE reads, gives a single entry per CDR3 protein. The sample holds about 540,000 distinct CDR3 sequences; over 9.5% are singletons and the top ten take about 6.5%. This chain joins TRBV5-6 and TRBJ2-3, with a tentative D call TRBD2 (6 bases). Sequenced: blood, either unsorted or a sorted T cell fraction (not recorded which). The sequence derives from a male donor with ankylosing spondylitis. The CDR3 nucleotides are TGTGCCAGCAGCCCTATAAGCGGCGGGATGGCCCCAGATACGCAGTATTTT. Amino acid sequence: CASSPISGGMAPDTQYF.